A single sample is the source of the 32 T cell receptor beta chains below, sequenced in a study of cytomegalovirus exposure and HLA in healthy donors. Primers included in the PCR were 60 Vbeta and 13 Jbeta primers. The repertoire was sequenced with immunoSEQ multiplex PCR; TCRdb's copy has only in-frame clones and lacks some. The data hold 150,000 to 200,000 clones, with about 80% observed a single time. Sequences were obtained from PBMCs. The receptor source for this set is a girl aged 5 to 17 in good health and CMV-seropositive.

This clone showed up just a few times. The V and J genes are TRBV5-1 and TRBJ1-5, with a possible D match to TRBD1 (5 bases). V gave up 4 bases and J gave up 3 bases, with 17 bases separating them. Looked up from germline, CDR1 is SGHRS and CDR2 is YFSETQ. The CDR3 is made up of 16 amino acids. The CDR3 loop is CASSPLGRGYNQPQHF. The CDR3 DNA reads as TGCGCCAGCAGCCCCCTGGGGAGGGGTTACAATCAGCCCCAGCATTTT.

The V and J genes are TRBV7-9 and TRBJ2-5; possible D gene TRBD2, 5 bases. Per the germline V gene, CDR1 is SEHNR and CDR2 is FQNEAQ (reference sequence). V was clipped by 8 bases and J by 4 bases, with 17 bases between them. The CDR3 loop spans 14 amino acids. CDR3 amino acids: CASAYRRGGETQYF. Here the CDR3 DNA reads TGTGCCAGCGCGTACCGACGGGGTGGAGAGACCCAGTACTTC.

The chain is built from TRBV15 and TRBJ2-7; 7 bases are a match to TRBD1. Unmatched junction bases numbered 13, after V lost 1 base and J lost 7 bases. The germline CDR1 and CDR2 sequences are LNHNV and YYDKDF (reference sequence). This CDR3 region has 16 residues. CDR3 in amino acids: CATSRVHPKGAGEQYF. CDR3 nucleotide sequence: TGTGCCACCAGCAGAGTCCACCCTAAGGGGGCCGGTGAGCAGTACTTC. The variable domain in full, completed from reference TRBV15 and TRBJ2-7, reads DAMVIQNPRYQVTQFGKPVTLSCSQTLNHNVMYWYQQKSSQAPKLLFHYYDKDFNNEADTPDNFQSRRPNTSFCFLDIRSPGLGDTAMYLCATSRVHPKGAGEQYFGPGTRLTVT.

In this sample, this clone turned up once. DNA for the CDR3: TGTGCCAGCAGTTCTGGGGCTGGTTTAATGCACACTGAAGCTTTCTTT. It specifies CASSSGAGLMHTEAFF. The chain is built from TRBV6-5 and TRBJ1-1, with D possibly matching TRBD1 (5 bases). Germline V gives CDR1 MNHEY, CDR2 SVGAGI. The CDR3 totals 16 residues. V lost 4 bases and J lost 3, with 18 bases in between.

This chain uses TRBV2 with TRBJ2-5, with D maybe TRBD1 (6 bases). Germline V lookup: CDR1 SNHLY, CDR2 FYNNEI. Trimming cost V 6 bases and J 2 bases, with 13 bases left between them. This CDR3 has 14 amino acids. CDR3 in DNA: TGTGCCAGCAGAGCCGGGACAACACAAGAGACCCAGTACTTC. As protein: CASRAGTTQETQYF.

The V and J genes are TRBV9 and TRBJ2-1; 7 nucleotides match TRBD1. After removal of 4 bases from V and 4 bases from J, the junction contained 11 bases not matched to a gene. This CDR3 spans 16 amino acids. The V gene's germline CDR1 is SGDLS and CDR2 YYNGEE. The CDR3 loop is CASSPVGQAVYNEQFF. The CDR3 DNA reads as TGTGCCAGCAGCCCCGTTGGACAGGCCGTATACAATGAGCAGTTCTTC.

The chain joins TRBV4-1 to TRBJ1-1, with D perhaps matching TRBD1 (5 bases). Germline V gives CDR1 MGHRA, CDR2 YSYEKL. Trimming cost V 4 bases and J 7 bases, with 22 bases left between them. The CDR3 extends over 16 amino acids. DNA for the CDR3: TGCGCCAGCAGCCCACCTTACGGGGGGGGGTTTAGTGAAGCTTTCTTT. Encoded protein: CASSPPYGGGFSEAFF.

The chain has TRBV27 and TRBJ1-2; a weak D match, TRBD1 (6 bases). V was cut by 7 bases and J by 9 bases, with 21 bases left in between. In germline, CDR1 is MNHEY, CDR2 SMNVEV (reference sequence). The CDR3 has 14 residues. The CDR3 coding sequence is TGTGCCAGCAAAGGACCGACAGGCCGGAATAGCTACACCTTC. This gives the protein CASKGPTGRNSYTF.

The rearrangement joins TRBV14 to TRBJ1-2; tentative D call: TRBD1 (6 bases). V was clipped by 2 bases and J by 3 bases, with 10 bases between them. CDR1 and CDR2 (germline): SGHDN, FVKESK. The CDR3 consists of 14 residues. The CDR3 coding sequence is TGTGCCAGCAGCCAACCCCGACAGGACTATGGCTACACCTTC. Translating gives CASSQPRQDYGYTF.

The chain has TRBV30 and TRBJ2-5; possible D gene TRBD1, 7 bases. The ends were cut back, 0 bases at V and 7 bases at J, with 18 bases in the middle. The germline V gene has CDR1 GTSNPN and CDR2 SVGIG (reference sequence). This CDR3 has 15 residues. The CDR3 DNA sequence: TGTGCCTGGAGTGTAAGGGGAGCAGGGGGAGGGACCCAGTACTTC. Protein product: CAWSVRGAGGGTQYF.

This sequence joins TRBV5-1 and TRBJ2-7, with 7 bases that match TRBD2. Germline V gene sequence: CDR1 SGHRS, CDR2 YFSETQ. The CDR3 totals 16 residues. V dropped 4 bases and J dropped 2; count of bases not matched to a gene: 12. DNA for the CDR3: TGCGCCAGCAGCGCCGGGACTACATTCTTACCCTACGAGCAGTACTTC. Translating gives CASSAGTTFLPYEQYF.

V is TRBV30 and J is TRBJ1-5; TRBD1 matches at 9 bases. With 4 bases clipped from V and 8 bases from J, the junction kept 9 bases outside the gene matches. The CDR3 loop spans 14 amino acids. Germline V lookup: CDR1 GTSNPN, CDR2 SVGIG (reference sequence). CDR3 region: CAWKGQGGLKPQHF. CDR3 bases: TGTGCCTGGAAGGGACAGGGAGGACTTAAGCCCCAGCATTTT.

The rearrangement links TRBV4-2 to TRBJ2-3; 13 nucleotides line up with TRBD2. CDR3 size: 17 residues. With V trimmed by 4 bases and J by 1 base, 5 bases remained unmatched. Germline V gene sequence: CDR1 LGHNA, CDR2 YNFKEQ. Here the CDR3 DNA reads TGTGCCAGCAGCCGGACTAGCGGGAGTAGGGGCACAGATACGCAGTATTTT. It specifies CASSRTSGSRGTDTQYF.

This sequence joins TRBV7-3 and TRBJ2-3; 15 bases line up with TRBD2. With V trimmed by 5 bases and J by 0 bases, 6 bases remained unmatched. Germline V gene lookup returns CDR1 SGHTA and CDR2 FQGTGA. The CDR3 is 18 amino acids. The CDR3 here is CASSAGLAGGPSTDTQYF. The DNA of the CDR3 is TGTGCCAGCAGCGCAGGACTAGCGGGAGGGCCGAGCACAGATACGCAGTATTTT.

This chain joins TRBV28 and TRBJ2-3, with D perhaps matching TRBD2 (6 bases). The CDR3 loop spans 16 amino acids. V lost 4 bases to trimming and J lost 3 bases, with 17 bases between them. Germline V gene lookup returns CDR1 MDHEN and CDR2 SYDVKM. CDR3: CASSSPLASATDTQYF. The DNA of the CDR3 is TGTGCCAGCAGTTCCCCCCTGGCTAGCGCTACAGATACGCAGTATTTT.

The rearrangement links TRBV29-1 to TRBJ2-1; D not certain. Germline-derived CDR1 and CDR2 are SQVTM and ANQGSEA. This CDR3 region has 16 residues. With 7 bases removed from V and 3 bases from J, the gap between germline ends came to 22 bases. The CDR3 spells CSASSVGEHLYNEQFF. The CDR3 region has the DNA TGCAGCGCCAGCTCGGTTGGAGAGCATCTCTACAATGAGCAGTTCTTC.

The CDR3 here is CASSASSKSYEQYF. In DNA, the CDR3 is TGTGCCAGCAGCGCATCCAGTAAATCCTACGAGCAGTACTTC. This chain joins TRBV9 and TRBJ2-7; D gene unclear. CDR1 and CDR2 (germline): SGDLS, YYNGEE. V dropped 3 bases and J dropped 1 base, with 11 bases sitting between them. CDR3 length: 14 residues.

This clone was picked up a small number of times. V usage is TRBV7-2 and J usage is TRBJ2-5; 14 bases fit TRBD2. Germline V gene sequence: CDR1 SGHTA, CDR2 FQGNSA. This CDR3 comprises 17 residues. The V segment lost 5 bases and the J segment 3 bases; nucleotides outside the gene matches: 8. This CDR3 reads CASSPGTSGGREETQYF. CDR3 nucleotides: TGTGCCAGCAGCCCCGGGACTAGCGGGGGCCGGGAAGAGACCCAGTACTTC.

This clone was counted only a few times. The CDR3 DNA reads as TGTGCCAGCAGCGCCCTCGTAGGGGCCACAGATACGCAGTATTTT. This gives the protein CASSALVGATDTQYF. V gene TRBV2 combines with J gene TRBJ2-3; D might be TRBD1 (5 bases). Trimming shortened V by 6 bases and J by 2 bases, and 15 bases separated the two germline ends. Germline V gene sequence: CDR1 SNHLY, CDR2 FYNNEI. The CDR3 has 15 amino acids.

The rearrangement links TRBV29-1 to TRBJ2-7; TRBD1 matches 11 bases. Germline assignment: CDR1 SQVTM and CDR2 ANQGSEA. This CDR3 has 15 amino acids. Losses at the gene ends were 7 bases for V and 2 bases for J; bases not matched to a gene: 10. The CDR3 DNA reads TGCAGCGCTTGGGGACAGGGGGGTAGAGCCTACGAGCAGTACTTC. It codes for CSAWGQGGRAYEQYF.

This clone was counted once. Other DNA sequences in the same sample also yield this CDR3. The V gene is TRBV11-3, the J gene TRBJ2-7; TRBD1 might be the D (6 bases). The CDR3 length is 12 residues. Germline CDR1 reads SGHNT; CDR2 reads YENEEA. V lost 4 bases, J lost 3 bases, and 7 bases lay in between. For the CDR3, the DNA is TGTGCCAGCAGCTCCAGGGGCTACGAGCAGTACTTC. This encodes CASSSRGYEQYF.

The chain couples TRBV6-6 to TRBJ2-3, with D uncertain. Germline values: CDR1 MNHNY, CDR2 SVGAGI (reference sequence). The CDR3 runs to 15 residues. Trimming removed 2 bases at V and 6 bases at J, with 15 bases between. CDR3 region: CASSYPGVSADTQYF. The CDR3 DNA follows: TGTGCCAGCAGTTACCCTGGAGTATCCGCCGATACGCAGTATTTT.

This clone was counted a few times. The chain carries TRBV29-1 and TRBJ1-3; D gene unclear. Germline-derived CDR1 and CDR2 are SQVTM and ANQGSEA. The ends were cut back, 0 bases at V and 4 bases at J, with 16 bases in the middle. CDR3 length equals 16 residues. For the CDR3, the DNA is TGCAGCGTTGAAGATCTAGCAGGCGAATCCGGAAACACCATATATTTT. Translated: CSVEDLAGESGNTIYF.

V usage is TRBV29-1 and J usage is TRBJ2-7; D unresolved. The CDR3 contains 11 residues. The V gene's germline CDR1 is SQVTM and CDR2 ANQGSEA. V lost 5 bases and J lost 2, with 7 bases in between. The CDR3 protein is CSVSTTYEQYF. CDR3 DNA: TGCAGCGTTAGCACCACCTACGAGCAGTACTTC.

The chain has TRBV28 and TRBJ1-1; weak D call: TRBD1 (6 bases). With 2 bases removed from V and 4 bases from J, the gap between germline ends came to 14 bases. The germline gives CDR1 MDHEN, CDR2 SYDVKM. The CDR3 has 15 residues. This chain's CDR3 is CASSLPLRQATEAFF. The CDR3 DNA sequence: TGTGCCAGCAGTTTACCCTTAAGACAGGCCACTGAAGCTTTCTTT. Looking up the rest from reference TRBV28 and TRBJ1-1 gives the full variable domain: DVKVTQSSRYLVKRTGEKVFLECVQDMDHENMFWYRQDPGLGLRLIYFSYDVKMKEKGDIPEGYSVSREKKERFSLILESASTNQTSMYLCASSLPLRQATEAFFGQGTRLTVV.

The table lists this clone with a count of one. Other DNA sequences in this specimen translate into the identical CDR3. The V gene is TRBV5-1, the J gene TRBJ2-7; D is perhaps TRBD2 (6 bases). The germline V gene has CDR1 SGHRS and CDR2 YFSETQ. V lost 2 bases and J 4 bases, leaving 16 bases between the germline ends. The CDR3 contains 15 residues. Here the CDR3 DNA reads TGCGCCAGCAGCTTATCCGGGAGTCTTTGGTACGAGCAGTACTTC. This translates into CASSLSGSLWYEQYF.

The chain employs TRBV7-2 and TRBJ2-1; D is undetermined. Germline-derived CDR1 and CDR2 are SGHTA and FQGNSA. V lost 4 bases and J lost 8, with 18 bases in between. CDR3 length equals 15 residues. CDR3 sequence reads: CASSSRAALADEQFF. CDR3 DNA: TGTGCCAGCAGCTCCCGAGCCGCCCTTGCCGATGAGCAGTTCTTC.

J is TRBJ2-7 and V is TRBV4-3, with TRBD2 as a possible D gene (7 bases). The germline V gene encodes CDR1 LGHNA and CDR2 YSLEER. CDR3 length equals 16 residues. V gave up 0 bases and J gave up 2 bases, with 14 bases separating them. The CDR3 region has the DNA TGCGCCAGCAGCCAAGATCGCGGGGGCGCCGCCTACGAGCAGTACTTC. Its protein product is CASSQDRGGAAYEQYF.

J is TRBJ2-1 and V is TRBV6-1, with D perhaps TRBD2 (5 bases). The germline V gene encodes CDR1 MNHNS and CDR2 SASEGT. V was trimmed by 2 bases and J by 8 bases, leaving 16 bases between them. The CDR3 length is 15 residues. The CDR3 loop is CASSEWTPVVDEQFF. CDR3 nucleotides: TGTGCCAGCAGTGAATGGACTCCGGTGGTGGATGAGCAGTTCTTC.

In its sample, this clone was seen a few times. The rearrangement links TRBV19 to TRBJ2-7; 10 bases map to TRBD2. Germline CDR1 reads LNHDA; CDR2 reads SQIVND (reference sequence). Trimming took 7 bases from V and 2 from J; bases not matched to a gene: 11. This CDR3 has 16 residues. CDR3 DNA sequence: TGTGCCAGTACCCCAGGAGGACTAGCGGACACCTACGAGCAGTACTTC. Its protein product is CASTPGGLADTYEQYF.

The chain has TRBV6-5 and TRBJ2-7, with a tentative D call TRBD1 (5 bases). The CDR3 is 13 residues long. CDR1 MNHEY and CDR2 SVGAGI come from the germline V gene. V shed 2 bases and J shed 3 bases, with 8 bases lying between them. The CDR3 DNA reads as TGTGCCAGCAGTTACGCCGACAGCTACGAGCAGTACTTC. Translation: CASSYADSYEQYF.

In this sample, this clone turned up once. The J gene is TRBJ1-1, the V gene TRBV5-1, with 8 bases identical to TRBD1. The CDR3 consists of 15 residues. CDR1 is SGHRS, CDR2 YFSETQ, per germline. J lost 3 bases, V lost 4 bases, and 8 bases had no gene match. The CDR3 region has the DNA TGCGCCAGCAGCACGCTACAGGGGGTGGACACTGAAGCTTTCTTT. Translated, it gives CASSTLQGVDTEAFF.